This TCR beta chain was identified in a study of CD8 T cells in Susac syndrome. Random hexamers served to reverse transcribe roughly 0.45 to 1 ug RNA. TCRdb fed the immunoSEQ multiplex PCR reads into MiXCR, producing one record per CDR3 protein. The table shows about 300,000 distinct CDR3 sequences, with 89% occurring only once. V was clipped by 4 bases and J by 0 bases, with 12 bases between them. Germline CDR1 and CDR2: MGHDK and SYGVNS. The CDR3 has 15 amino acids. Treatment-naive patients with stable or active relapsing-remitting disease served as multiple sclerosis controls. The clonotype originates from a human donor with multiple sclerosis. Sequenced material: CD8+ T cells from PBMCs. The chain is built from TRBV25-1 and TRBJ1-1; D not resolved. The DNA of the CDR3 is TGTGCCAGCAGTGTAGGACGAGGAGTGAACACTGAAGCTTTCTTT. This gives the protein CASSVGRGVNTEAFF.